This TCR beta chain was sequenced during a study of T cells in localized non-small cell lung cancer. CDR1 and CDR2 from the germline V gene are MNHGY and SAAAGT. The CDR3 is 13 residues long. Only in-frame clones appear in the TCRdb table, and some are missing; sequencing was by immunoSEQ multiplex PCR. The sample holds about 1,400 clones, roughly 24% seen once. Study results and limitations: Uninvolved adjacent lung, not tumor, had the highest T cell clonality. Heterogeneity remains possible because sequencing was limited to only one tumor region.

This clone was counted only a few times. The antigen remains undetermined. At one end, the junction sequence differs from germline, possibly due to a read error. The origin of this receptor is a man between 35 and 75 years old with stage II lung adenocarcinoma. The chain links TRBV6-8 to TRBJ1-2; no firm D call. The material was lung tumor tissue, obtained before any cancer treatment. Here the CDR3 reads CAISVGPVGGYTF. CDR3 nucleotide sequence: TGTGCCATCAGTGTAGGGCCTGTGGGGGGCTACACCTTC.